This section outlines one TCR beta chain sequence together with its context. The assay was immunoSEQ multiplex PCR, and TCRdb's table has in-frame clones only and misses some. The repertoire holds under 100,000 clones, with roughly 87% as singletons. The entry originates in a study of OX40 agonist ivuxolimab in advanced cancers. The material was CD4+ or CD8+ T cells sorted from blood, obtained in a trial of the OX40 agonist ivuxolimab. This clonotype originated in an adult with an advanced solid tumor such as melanoma, head and neck, liver or kidney cancer.

CDR3 sequence: CASSFWTSGYNEQFF. CDR3 nucleotides: TGTGCCAGCAGCTTTTGGACTAGCGGTTACAATGAGCAGTTCTTC. This chain connects TRBV13 to TRBJ2-1; 10 nucleotides align to TRBD2. Trimming took 3 bases from V and 4 from J; bases not matched to a gene: 3. This CDR3 is built from 15 residues. Germline CDR1 reads PRHDT; CDR2 reads FYEKMQ (reference sequence).